The present entry profiles one TCR beta chain with its context. No antigen is known for it. No clone much larger than this one lies a single base away; base qualities are absent. The CDR3 regions of human TCRbeta chains were analyzed by immunosequencing. In the source study's methods: TCRs in the repertoires were compared against a reference library of SARS-CoV-2-specific TCRs that had been generated with the MIRA antigen-specificity platform. Breadth meant the fraction of unique TCRs that were SARS-CoV-2-associated, whereas depth meant the fraction of total T cells that were SARS-CoV-2-associated. Each spike-specific TCR was assigned to its reactive spike region and to a CD4 or CD8 class using the MIRA data. Log10-transformed breadth and depth values were compared by one-way ANOVA with Sidak's multiple comparisons tests. TCRdb stores this immuneACCESS table with in-frame sequences only. Part of the clones is absent; in the studies checked, under half of the shortfall reflects unresolved V genes, and no reason is known for the rest. For V, J and clone size, that table is used; D and trimming come from the DNA. This sample gives about 150,000 clones in total; around 88% of them show up just once. Of the sample, around 2.2% is held by the ten largest clones.

This record belongs to a study of T cell responses to AZD1222 COVID-19 vaccine (dated by TCRdb to about 2021). In terms of the full investigation: AZD1222 recipients whose second dose came at about 4 weeks and those whose second dose came at about 12 weeks were combined into one group, since spike-specific TCR depth and breadth did not differ between the two schedules. TCR sequencing covered 233 trial participants: 200 to 220 given two doses of AZD1222 and about 26 given two doses of MenACWY control vaccine. Trial participants were enrolled into age subgroups of 18-55, 56-69 and 70-plus years, which contained about 150, 27 and 61 TCR-sequenced participants, respectively.

The time point label on this specimen signifies: baseline before first vaccination. Vaccinee samples were obtained from the UK trials COV001 and COV002, which included a single-blind randomized controlled phase 2/3 trial of AZD1222 (ChAdOx1 nCoV-19) in healthy adults. For TCRbeta chain sequencing, PBMC samples from trial participants were taken at day 0 and at day 28 after the second dose. What the study reported, not specific to this receptor: After two AZD1222 doses, spike-specific TCR breadth and depth were significantly higher than at day 0 and than in MenACWY recipients. Participants were mostly white British and included more females than males, and it was suggested by the authors that clonal diversity may have been underestimated. No day 14 peak-response samples were available, so repertoires were characterized only after the peak T cell response. Conclusions about previously exposed vaccinees are limited because only a handful of AZD1222 recipients were SARS-CoV-2 seropositive at baseline. The whole spike protein was spanned by vaccine-associated CD4 TCRs, and dominant responses were seen in regions 160-218 and 743-854. Reportedly, close to half of the unique spike-specific TCRs recognized epitopes lying outside the regions that are mutated in the B.1.351 and B.1.1.7 variants. In the small 56-69-year group, the increase in depth fell short of significance, most likely because of low power.

The germline V gene provides CDR1 LGHNT and CDR2 FRNRAP. Trimming takes 0 bases from V and 8 bases from J, and the germline ends sit 14 bases apart. Measured from the cysteine to the phenylalanine, the CDR3 is 15 residues long. The DNA shown is the 45-base CDR3, in frame from base 1. Sequencing used peripheral blood, obtained on day 0 of AZD1222 vaccination. The sequence was collected from an adult in good health. The V and J genes are TRBV12-5 and TRBJ2-1; no D gene is confidently identified. CDR3 reads: CASGLVGTPGDEQFF. The nucleotide sequence reads as follows: TGTGCTAGTGGTTTGGTTGGTACGCCCGGCGATGAGCAGTTCTTC.